This TCR beta chain was retrieved from a study of blood T cell repertoires in COVID-19. Study-level background: Acute and convalescent COVID-19 samples came from the United States, Italy and Spain. T cells, B-cell-depleted T cells, or PBMCs supplied cDNA or gDNA.

In the authors' workflow: The assay estimated nucleated cells by amplifying reference gene primers. TCRdb keeps only in-frame clones here, not all; method: immunoSEQ multiplex PCR. The DNA was the basis for D and trimming; V, J and clone size are from that table. The sample contains roughly 230,000 clones, roughly 84% of which appear only once. The germline V and J ends were trimmed by 3 bases and 2 bases, with 17 bases remaining between them. CDR3 length: 16 residues. The germline V gene has CDR1 DFQATT and CDR2 SNEGSKA (reference sequence). The gene calls are TRBV20-1 and TRBJ2-4; tentative D call: TRBD2 (5 bases). Sequencing was done on a sample of peripheral blood. The clonotype comes from a woman aged 45-65 years with acute or convalescent COVID-19. The CDR3 loop reads CSASNDREETKNIQYF. The CDR3 nucleotides read TGCAGTGCTAGTAATGATCGGGAAGAGACCAAAAACATTCAGTACTTC.